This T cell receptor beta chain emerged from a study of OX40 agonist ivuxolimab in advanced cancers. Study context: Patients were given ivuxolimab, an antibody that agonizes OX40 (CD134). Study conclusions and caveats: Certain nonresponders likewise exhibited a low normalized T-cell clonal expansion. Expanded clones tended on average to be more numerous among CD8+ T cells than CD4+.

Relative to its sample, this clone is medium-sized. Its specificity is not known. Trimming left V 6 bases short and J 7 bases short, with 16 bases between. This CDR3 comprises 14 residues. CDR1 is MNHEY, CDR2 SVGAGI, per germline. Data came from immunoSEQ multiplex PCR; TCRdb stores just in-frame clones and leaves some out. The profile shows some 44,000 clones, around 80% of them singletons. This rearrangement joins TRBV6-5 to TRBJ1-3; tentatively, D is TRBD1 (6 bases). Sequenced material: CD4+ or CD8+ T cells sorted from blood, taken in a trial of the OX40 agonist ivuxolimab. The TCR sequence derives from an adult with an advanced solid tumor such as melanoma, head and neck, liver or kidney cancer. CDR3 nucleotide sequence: TGTGCCAGCAGACCGGGGGGACAACGGAACACCATATATTTT. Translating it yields CASRPGGQRNTIYF.